This T cell receptor beta chain comes out of a study of human CD8 memory T cell subsets. Study findings and constraints: Stem-like memory and precursor exhausted T cell populations exhibited comparably high diversity, in distinction to effector memory cells.

A note on this clonotype: Its cognate antigen is unknown.

The authors enriched total CD8+ T cells by negative magnetic separation. The authors drew RNA from duplicate vials of about 150,000 sorted CD8+ T cells per subset. The CDR3 is 15 residues long. Germline CDR1 SGHNT, CDR2 YENEEA. The TCR beta sequencing libraries came from UMI-labeled 5' RACE. TCRdb reworked the 5' RACE reads into one entry per CDR3 protein, no DNA. The table for this sample gives about 11,000 distinct CDR3 sequences. This receptor was obtained from a human donor in good health. The V call is TRBV11-3, the J call TRBJ2-5; TCRdb names TRBD1, which stays unverified in the absence of DNA. Sequencing was carried out using CD8+ T cells from PBMCs. CDR3 region: CASSLDPGATETQYF.